These 21 T cell receptor beta chains share one sample of origin, sequenced in a study of naive and memory T cell subsets. The beta constant-region primer was an equimolar mix of two oligonucleotides covering TRBC1 and TRBC2. TCRdb processed the UMI-ligation and nested PCR reads anew with MiXCR; each CDR3 protein has one entry. The table records tens of thousands of distinct CDR3 sequences, approximately 12% of them present only once. Sequencing was carried out using effector memory CD4+ T cells from blood. Subset indicated: effector memory, CD45RA- CD27-. The origin of the receptors is a human donor in good health.

This chain uses TRBV12-3 or TRBV12-4 with TRBJ2-5; D perhaps matches TRBD1 (6 bases). The CDR3 length is 16 residues. V shed 6 bases and J shed 2 bases, with 19 bases lying between them. The CDR3 DNA sequence: TGTGCCAGCAGCTGGACAGACATATCCTTACAAGAGACCCAGTACTTC. Its translation is CASSWTDISLQETQYF.

The chain links TRBV20-1 to TRBJ1-1, with TRBD1 as a possible D gene (6 bases). Per the germline V gene, CDR1 is DFQATT and CDR2 is SNEGSKA (reference sequence). Between the trimmed V and J ends, which lost 6 bases and 3 bases, there was a span of 17 bases. The CDR3 spans 14 residues. The CDR3 sequence: CSATRGGVDTEAFF. The CDR3 DNA is TGCAGTGCCACCCGTGGGGGCGTTGACACTGAAGCTTTCTTT.

This clonotype occurred many times. The chain combines TRBV7-3 with TRBJ2-5; D may be TRBD2 (6 bases). The CDR3 is 15 residues long. Trimming took 2 bases from V and 2 from J, leaving 12 bases between them. The germline V gene has CDR1 SGHTA and CDR2 FQGTGA. The CDR3 reads CASSLDSGLQETQYF. The CDR3 coding sequence is TGTGCCAGCAGCTTAGACAGCGGGCTACAAGAGACCCAGTACTTC.

The chain combines TRBV20-1 with TRBJ2-3, with 7 bases identical to TRBD1. CDR1 is DFQATT, CDR2 SNEGSKA, per germline (reference sequence). V shed 5 bases and J 2 bases; nucleotides not matched to a gene: 7. CDR3 length: 14 residues. DNA for the CDR3: TGCAGTGCTCGAGGGGGCTTAAACACAGATACGCAGTATTTT. Translation: CSARGGLNTDTQYF.

The V gene is TRBV12-3 or TRBV12-4, the J gene TRBJ1-1; 7 positions agree with TRBD1. V gave up 6 bases and J gave up 1 base; unmatched junction bases: 8. The CDR3 totals 15 residues. The CDR3 sequence: CASSRRQGWNTEAFF. DNA for the CDR3: TGTGCCAGCAGCCGAAGACAGGGTTGGAACACTGAAGCTTTCTTT.

J is TRBJ2-6 and V is TRBV20-1; D remains unclear. CDR1 and CDR2 (germline): DFQATT, SNEGSKA (reference sequence). V was pared by 0 bases and J by 4 bases, with 28 bases between. CDR3 length equals 21 residues. Here the CDR3 DNA reads TGCAGTGCTAGAGATCGCCTTAAGCCAGTGACCCACAGTTTCGGGGCCAACGTCCTGACTTTC. This gives the protein CSARDRLKPVTHSFGANVLTF.

This clonotype was seen at least ten times. V gene TRBV24-1 combines with J gene TRBJ1-5, with TRBD1 matching over 9 bases. The CDR3 length is 15 residues. V lost 9 bases and J lost 6; bases outside the gene matches: 11. The germline CDR1 and CDR2 sequences are KGHDR and SFDVKD. The DNA of the CDR3 is TGTGCCACCTCAGGCCACAGGGGGCAGGGTCAGCCCCAGCATTTT. This translates into CATSGHRGQGQPQHF.

In its sample, this clonotype was seen a few times. The chain joins TRBV7-9 to TRBJ1-1; D might be TRBD1 (6 bases). CDR1 is SEHNR, CDR2 FQNEAQ, per germline (reference sequence). This CDR3 comprises 15 residues. Trimming took 1 base from V and 1 from J, leaving 10 bases between them. The CDR3: CASSLVGGANTEAFF. DNA for the CDR3: TGTGCCAGCAGCTTAGTGGGGGGGGCGAACACTGAAGCTTTCTTT. Drawing the rest from reference TRBV7-9 and TRBJ1-1, the complete variable domain is DTGVSQNPRHKITKRGQNVTFRCDPISEHNRLYWYRQTLGQGPEFLTYFQNEAQLEKSRLLSDRFSAERPKGSFSTLEIQRTEQGDSAMYLCASSLVGGANTEAFFGQGTRLTVV.

This clonotype has at least ten counts. The V and J genes are TRBV12-3 or TRBV12-4 and TRBJ1-4, with no clear D. This CDR3 comprises 12 residues. The V gene lost 6 bases and the J gene lost 7 bases, with 9 bases spanning the gap. CDR3 region: CASSFYTEKLFF. Here the CDR3 DNA reads TGTGCCAGCAGCTTCTACACTGAAAAACTGTTTTTT.

This chain links TRBV10-3 with TRBJ1-1, with unresolved D. Germline values: CDR1 ENHRY, CDR2 SYGVKD. CDR3 size: 13 residues. V dropped 6 bases and J dropped 1 base, with 9 bases sitting between them. CDR3 in amino acids: CAISKQKNTEAFF. The CDR3 nucleotides read TGTGCCATCAGCAAACAGAAGAACACTGAAGCTTTCTTT.

The chain joins TRBV4-1 to TRBJ2-7, with D unclear. The CDR3 loop spans 17 amino acids. From germline, CDR1 is MGHRA and CDR2 YSYEKL. V shed 2 bases and J shed 0 bases, with 17 bases lying between them. The CDR3 DNA sequence: TGCGCCAGCAGCCAATTCTTTGGGATTTATAGCTCCTACGAGCAGTACTTC. It yields the protein CASSQFFGIYSSYEQYF.

In its sample, this clonotype was seen many times. V and J are TRBV29-1 and TRBJ2-1, with unresolved D. Looked up from germline, CDR1 is SQVTM and CDR2 is ANQGSEA. This CDR3 contains 15 residues. V lost 0 bases, J lost 3 bases, and 12 bases lay in between. CDR3 DNA sequence: TGCAGCGTTGAAGATCAGCGTCGTAGCTACAATGAGCAGTTCTTC. Translated: CSVEDQRRSYNEQFF.

This clonotype came up a few times. The V gene is TRBV2, the J gene TRBJ2-6, with D hard to call. CDR3 length: 14 residues. Between the trimmed V and J ends, which lost 10 bases and 0 bases, there was a span of 10 bases. Per germline, CDR1 SNHLY and CDR2 FYNNEI. CDR3 DNA sequence: TGTGCCACTCAGTTGGGCTCTGGGGCCAACGTCCTGACTTTC. Amino acid sequence: CATQLGSGANVLTF.

This clonotype was seen many times. J is TRBJ1-2 and V is TRBV12-3 or TRBV12-4; D might be TRBD1 (6 bases). V gave up 3 bases and J gave up 8 bases, with 13 bases separating them. The CDR3 covers 13 residues. The CDR3: CASSFPGGRGYTF. CDR3 sequence (DNA): TGTGCCAGCAGTTTCCCCGGGGGCCGGGGCTACACCTTC.

This clonotype was observed a few times. V gene TRBV20-1 combines with J gene TRBJ2-7; TRBD2 agrees at 16 bases. The CDR3 has 14 amino acids. Germline V lookup: CDR1 DFQATT, CDR2 SNEGSKA (reference sequence). V trimming: 5 bases; J trimming: 6 bases; junction bases outside the gene matches: 4. CDR3 region: CSAPGLAGGGEQYF. The CDR3 DNA sequence: TGCAGTGCTCCGGGACTAGCGGGAGGGGGCGAGCAGTACTTC.

This clonotype has just a few counts. The rearrangement joins TRBV11-3 to TRBJ2-3; D possibly matches TRBD1 or TRBD2 (6 bases each). Looked up from germline, CDR1 is SGHNT and CDR2 is YENEEA. Deletions cut 2 bases from V and 5 bases from J, with 20 bases between. The CDR3 sequence is 17 residues long. The CDR3 loop is CASSLKGVGGVRDTQYF. The CDR3 bases are TGTGCCAGCAGCTTAAAGGGGGTCGGGGGAGTCAGAGATACGCAGTATTTT.

This clonotype came up a few times. This sequence joins TRBV7-9 and TRBJ2-7; TRBD1 aligns across 7 bases. J was trimmed by 1 base and V by 5 bases; bases with no gene match: 8. This CDR3 has 15 residues. The germline gives CDR1 SEHNR, CDR2 FQNEAQ (reference sequence). CDR3 residues: CASSRWGQISYEQYF. The CDR3 DNA sequence: TGTGCCAGCAGCCGATGGGGACAGATATCCTACGAGCAGTACTTC.

This clonotype appeared a few times. The chain employs TRBV5-8 and TRBJ1-5; D gene ambiguous. The ends were cut back, 4 bases at V and 6 bases at J, with 8 bases in the middle. The CDR3 runs to 12 residues. Per germline, CDR1 SGHTS and CDR2 YDEGEE. The CDR3 DNA sequence: TGTGCCAGCAGCACACGACCTCAGCCCCAGCATTTT. This translates into CASSTRPQPQHF.

This clonotype has a count of ten or more. This sequence joins TRBV7-2 and TRBJ2-7; TRBD1 agrees at 7 bases. V shed 5 bases, J shed 3 bases, and the junction held 7 bases outside the gene matches. Germline V lookup: CDR1 SGHTA, CDR2 FQGNSA. The CDR3 totals 14 residues. CDR3 loop: CASSRGGSVYEQYF. The CDR3 DNA sequence: TGTGCCAGCAGCCGAGGGGGCTCCGTCTACGAGCAGTACTTC.

The table lists this clonotype with many counts. This chain connects TRBV5-1 to TRBJ2-2, with 8 bases that match TRBD1. V lost 4 bases and J lost 7; bases outside the gene matches: 6. The CDR3 totals 14 residues. Germline CDR1 is SGHRS and CDR2 is YFSETQ. DNA of the CDR3: TGCGCCAGCAGCGGCAGGGGGCAGGACGGGGAGCTGTTTTTT. It yields the protein CASSGRGQDGELFF.

The chain couples TRBV12-3 or TRBV12-4 to TRBJ1-1; the match to TRBD1 covers 8 bases. After removal of 10 bases from V and 3 bases from J, the junction contained 16 bases not matched to a gene. This CDR3 is built from 16 residues. CDR3 DNA: TGTGCCACCAAGGAGGGGGCAGGGGGCGCGTACACTGAAGCTTTCTTT. Protein sequence: CATKEGAGGAYTEAFF.